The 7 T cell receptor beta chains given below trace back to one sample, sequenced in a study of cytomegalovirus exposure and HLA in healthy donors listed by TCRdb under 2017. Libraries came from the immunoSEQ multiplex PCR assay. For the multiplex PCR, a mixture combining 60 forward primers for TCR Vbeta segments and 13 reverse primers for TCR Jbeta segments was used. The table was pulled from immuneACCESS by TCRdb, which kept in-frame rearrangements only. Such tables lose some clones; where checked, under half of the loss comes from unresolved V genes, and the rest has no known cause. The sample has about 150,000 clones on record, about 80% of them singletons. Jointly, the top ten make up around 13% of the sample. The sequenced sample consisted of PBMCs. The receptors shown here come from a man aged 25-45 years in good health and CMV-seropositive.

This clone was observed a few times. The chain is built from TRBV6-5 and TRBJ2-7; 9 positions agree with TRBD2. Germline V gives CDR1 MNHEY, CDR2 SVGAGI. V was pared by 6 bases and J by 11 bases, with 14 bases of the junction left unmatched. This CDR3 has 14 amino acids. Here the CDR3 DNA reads TGTGCCAGCAGCAAAACAAGCGGGAGGTCGATGGAGTACTTC. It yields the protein CASSKTSGRSMEYF.

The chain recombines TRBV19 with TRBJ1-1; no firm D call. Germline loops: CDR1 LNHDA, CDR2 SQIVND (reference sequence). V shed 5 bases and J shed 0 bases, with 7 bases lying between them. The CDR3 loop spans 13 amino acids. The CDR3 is CASSRSLNTEAFF. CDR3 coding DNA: TGTGCCAGTAGTCGGTCCTTGAACACTGAAGCTTTCTTT.

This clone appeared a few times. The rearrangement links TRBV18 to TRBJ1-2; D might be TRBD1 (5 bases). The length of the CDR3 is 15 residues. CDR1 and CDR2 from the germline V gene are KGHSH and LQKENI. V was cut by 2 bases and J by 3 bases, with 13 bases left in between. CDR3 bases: TGTGCCAGCTCACCATCTGGGGCCATCGACTATGGCTACACCTTC. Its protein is CASSPSGAIDYGYTF.

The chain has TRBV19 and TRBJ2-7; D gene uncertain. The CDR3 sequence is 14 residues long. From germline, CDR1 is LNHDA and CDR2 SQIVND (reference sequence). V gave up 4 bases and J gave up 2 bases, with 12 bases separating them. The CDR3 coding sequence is TGTGCCAGTAGTAGGGCCTATGGCACCTACGAGCAGTACTTC. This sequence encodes CASSRAYGTYEQYF.

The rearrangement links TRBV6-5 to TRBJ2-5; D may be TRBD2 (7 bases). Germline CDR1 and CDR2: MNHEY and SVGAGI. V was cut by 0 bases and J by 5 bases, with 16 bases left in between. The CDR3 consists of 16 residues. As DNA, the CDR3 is TGTGCCAGCAGTTACTCCGGGGGGCGGGTCGGCGAGACCCAGTACTTC. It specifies CASSYSGGRVGETQYF.

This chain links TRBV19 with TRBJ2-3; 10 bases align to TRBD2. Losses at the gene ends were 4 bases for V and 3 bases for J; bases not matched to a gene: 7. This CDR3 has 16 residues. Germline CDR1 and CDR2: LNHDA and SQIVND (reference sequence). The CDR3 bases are TGTGCCAGTAGTACCTCTAGCGGGAGCGGAACAGATACGCAGTATTTT. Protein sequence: CASSTSSGSGTDTQYF.

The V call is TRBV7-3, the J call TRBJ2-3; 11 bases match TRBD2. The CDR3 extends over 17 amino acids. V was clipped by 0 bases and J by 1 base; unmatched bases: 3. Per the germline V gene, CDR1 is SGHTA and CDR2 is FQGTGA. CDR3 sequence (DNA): TGTGCCAGCAGCTTAACGGGTAGCGGGAGGGGCACAGATACGCAGTATTTT. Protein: CASSLTGSGRGTDTQYF. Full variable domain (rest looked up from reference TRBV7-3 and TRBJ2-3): GAGVSQTPSNKVTEKGKYVELRCDPISGHTALYWYRQSLGQGPEFLIYFQGTGAADDSGLPNDRFFAVRPEGSVSTLKIQRTERGDSAVYLCASSLTGSGRGTDTQYFGPGTRLTVL.